One sample yielded the 6 T cell receptor beta chains listed below, sequenced in a study of shared clonotypes between healthy human individuals. TCRdb keeps only in-frame clones here, not all; method: immunoSEQ multiplex PCR. The sample includes 2 million to 2.5 million clones, about 95% of them seen just once. Naive CD8 cells lacked CD45RO, underwent positive selection for CCR7 and left out terminally differentiated effector memory CD45RA+ cells. The material sequenced was naive CD8+ T cells sorted from blood. All receptors come from a young man in good health.

The V call is TRBV6-9, the J call TRBJ1-5; D is uncertain. V lost 6 bases and J 3 bases, leaving 0 bases between the germline ends. Germline V gene lookup returns CDR1 MNHGY and CDR2 SVAAGI. The CDR3 spans 10 residues. Here the CDR3 reads CASSNQPQHF. CDR3 in DNA: TGTGCCAGCAGCAATCAGCCCCAGCATTTT.

The rearrangement uses TRBV7-7 and TRBJ2-7; 7 bases agree with TRBD2. Germline-derived CDR1 and CDR2 are SSHAT and FNYEAQ (reference sequence). The CDR3 is 13 amino acids. The CDR3 DNA reads TGTGCTAGCTCACCGGGGGGTAGTTACGAGCAGTACTTC. This translates into CASSPGGSYEQYF.

The rearrangement joins TRBV4-1 to TRBJ1-2; TRBD1 matches 7 bases. CDR1 is MGHRA, CDR2 YSYEKL, per germline. Germline trimming cut 4 bases from V and 0 bases from J; bases unmatched to any gene: 5. This CDR3 region has 15 residues. The CDR3 protein is CASSPGQEPNYGYTF. CDR3 nucleotides: TGCGCCAGCAGCCCCGGACAGGAACCTAACTATGGCTACACCTTC.

This chain connects TRBV19 to TRBJ2-7; D is uncertain. The germline V gene has CDR1 LNHDA and CDR2 SQIVND (reference sequence). With 3 bases removed from V and 0 bases from J, the gap between germline ends came to 9 bases. The CDR3 has 14 amino acids. CDR3 DNA sequence: TGTGCCAGTAGTATGGGATCTGACTCCTACGAGCAGTACTTC. It yields the protein CASSMGSDSYEQYF.

About this clone: Other nucleotide sequences in the sample specify the same CDR3. The chain links TRBV19 to TRBJ1-2; no firm D call. The CDR3 has 11 amino acids. V lost 9 bases to trimming and J lost 1 base, with 6 bases between them. The germline gives CDR1 LNHDA, CDR2 SQIVND (reference sequence). The CDR3 protein is CASTDNYGYTF. The CDR3, as DNA: TGTGCCAGCACAGATAACTATGGCTACACCTTC.

On this clone itself: Other nucleotide sequences in the sample specify the same CDR3. V usage is TRBV5-6 and J usage is TRBJ2-3, with no clear D. CDR1 is SGHDT and CDR2 is YYEEEE in the germline V gene. The germline V and J ends were trimmed by 4 bases and 3 bases, with 6 bases remaining between them. This CDR3 is built from 12 residues. The CDR3 spells CASSIGTDTQYF. The CDR3 DNA is TGTGCCAGCAGCATCGGGACAGATACGCAGTATTTT.